These 3 T cell receptor beta chains share one sample of origin, sequenced in a study of OX40 agonist ivuxolimab in advanced cancers. Data came from immunoSEQ multiplex PCR; TCRdb stores just in-frame clones and leaves some out. The table records roughly 23,000 clones, around 80% of them present only once. The input for sequencing was CD4+ or CD8+ T cells sorted from blood, taken in a trial of the OX40 agonist ivuxolimab. These receptors were taken from an adult with an advanced solid tumor such as melanoma, head and neck, liver or kidney cancer.

The chain is built from TRBV9 and TRBJ2-7, with TRBD1 matching over 10 bases. Germline CDR1 SGDLS, CDR2 YYNGEE. The trim removed 4 bases at V and 3 bases at J, leaving 4 bases unmatched. This CDR3 comprises 14 residues. The CDR3 DNA follows: TGTGCCAGCAGCCCCAGGGACAGGGGCTACGAGCAGTACTTC. It specifies CASSPRDRGYEQYF. The full variable domain, its missing parts supplied by reference TRBV9 and TRBJ2-7, is DSGVTQTPKHLITATGQRVTLRCSPRSGDLSVYWYQQSLDQGLQFLIQYYNGEERAKGNILERFSAQQFPDLHSELNLSSLELGDSALYFCASSPRDRGYEQYFGPGTRLTVT.

This chain joins TRBV9 and TRBJ2-7, with a possible D match to TRBD1 (7 bases). The CDR3 runs to 14 residues. From germline, CDR1 is SGDLS and CDR2 YYNGEE. The germline V and J ends were trimmed by 2 bases and 5 bases, with 14 bases remaining between them. CDR3: CASSVQGGPNEQYF. The CDR3 region has the DNA TGTGCCAGCAGCGTGCAGGGGGGCCCCAACGAGCAGTACTTC.

The rearrangement joins TRBV9 to TRBJ2-1; TRBD1 is a possible D gene (6 bases). The CDR3 spans 12 residues. The ends were cut back, 3 bases at V and 7 bases at J, with 8 bases in the middle. Germline CDR1 is SGDLS and CDR2 is YYNGEE. CDR3 protein: CASSERGNEQFF. CDR3 DNA sequence: TGTGCCAGCAGCGAAAGGGGGAATGAGCAGTTCTTC.